Listed below are T cell receptor beta chains from one sample, sequenced in a study of blood T cell repertoires in COVID-19. Clones were sequenced by immunoSEQ multiplex PCR, and TCRdb holds only the in-frame ones, with some missing. The data contain around 200,000 clones, 80% of them singletons. The specimen sequenced was peripheral blood. These receptors all come from a human donor in a cohort sampled during active COVID-19. Both conserved end residues are part of each CDR3. Fields, in order: J gene, D gene, V gene, CDR3 protein. D genes are given only for firm matches.

j_call: TRBJ2-3
d_call: .
v_call: TRBV19
cdr3_aa: CASSNPGTRDTQYF

j_call: TRBJ2-7
d_call: TRBD2
v_call: TRBV3-1/TRBV3-2
cdr3_aa: CASSQDVRTSGRASSYEQYF

j_call: TRBJ2-5
d_call: TRBD2
v_call: TRBV11-3
cdr3_aa: CASSSRTSGIRETQYF

j_call: TRBJ2-1
d_call: TRBD1
v_call: TRBV6-5
cdr3_aa: CASSPLRTGDNEQFF

j_call: TRBJ1-1
d_call: .
v_call: TRBV6-6
cdr3_aa: CASSPRAWGSPNTEAFF

j_call: TRBJ1-6
d_call: TRBD1
v_call: TRBV7-3
cdr3_aa: CASSRTGNSPLHF

j_call: TRBJ2-1
d_call: TRBD2
v_call: TRBV19
cdr3_aa: CASSISVAGGAYNEQFF

j_call: TRBJ1-2
d_call: TRBD1
v_call: TRBV7-9
cdr3_aa: CASSGPGQWGYTF

j_call: TRBJ2-7
d_call: .
v_call: TRBV5-1
cdr3_aa: CASSLDSPYEQYF

j_call: TRBJ2-7
d_call: TRBD2
v_call: TRBV7-8
cdr3_aa: CASSLAGGYEQYF

j_call: TRBJ2-7
d_call: .
v_call: TRBV10-3
cdr3_aa: CAISEGTPASSYEQYF

j_call: TRBJ1-4
d_call: TRBD1
v_call: TRBV28
cdr3_aa: CASSILSSGQGREKLFF

j_call: TRBJ1-2
d_call: .
v_call: TRBV4-3
cdr3_aa: CASSQEGPGLGGYTF

j_call: TRBJ2-7
d_call: .
v_call: TRBV4-1
cdr3_aa: CASSQDLLAYTYEQYF

j_call: TRBJ2-7
d_call: TRBD1
v_call: TRBV10-3
cdr3_aa: CAISGDREVINEQYF

j_call: TRBJ1-2
d_call: TRBD1
v_call: TRBV4-1
cdr3_aa: CASSHRTGQYGYTF

j_call: TRBJ1-2
d_call: .
v_call: TRBV14
cdr3_aa: CASSQYGQFSSYGYTF

j_call: TRBJ1-6
d_call: .
v_call: TRBV18
cdr3_aa: CASSPLGGASGGSSPLHF

j_call: TRBJ2-2
d_call: TRBD2
v_call: TRBV5-4
cdr3_aa: CASSSGLAGARELFF

j_call: TRBJ2-3
d_call: TRBD2
v_call: TRBV28
cdr3_aa: CASLLSLGGSGDTQYF

j_call: TRBJ1-1
d_call: .
v_call: TRBV2
cdr3_aa: CATGTRQSMNTEAFF

j_call: TRBJ1-2
d_call: TRBD1
v_call: TRBV9
cdr3_aa: CASSVGAGGYGYTF

j_call: TRBJ1-1
d_call: .
v_call: TRBV7-2
cdr3_aa: CASSLQSGAQRAFF

j_call: TRBJ2-7
d_call: TRBD1
v_call: TRBV25-1
cdr3_aa: CASRGTGQSYEQYF

j_call: TRBJ1-1
d_call: .
v_call: TRBV7-9
cdr3_aa: CASSQGGNTEAFF

j_call: TRBJ2-7
d_call: .
v_call: TRBV6-2/TRBV6-3
cdr3_aa: CASSPHYEQYF

j_call: TRBJ1-2
d_call: .
v_call: TRBV14
cdr3_aa: CASSRIRGGYGYTF

j_call: TRBJ2-2
d_call: TRBD1
v_call: TRBV24-1
cdr3_aa: CAAQGYGELFF

j_call: TRBJ1-1
d_call: TRBD1
v_call: TRBV6-5
cdr3_aa: CASSSHTTGDAEAFF

j_call: TRBJ2-7
d_call: .
v_call: TRBV19
cdr3_aa: CASSMSRSLRVYEQYF

j_call: TRBJ2-5
d_call: .
v_call: TRBV21-1
cdr3_aa: CASSKLSGCPQETQYF

j_call: TRBJ1-5
d_call: TRBD1
v_call: TRBV6-5
cdr3_aa: CASRAGTGGDQPQHF

j_call: TRBJ1-2
d_call: .
v_call: TRBV4-2
cdr3_aa: CASSQDIEEVGYGYTF

j_call: TRBJ2-3
d_call: TRBD1
v_call: TRBV9
cdr3_aa: CASSALQGRGSTDTQYF

j_call: TRBJ1-5
d_call: TRBD1
v_call: TRBV9
cdr3_aa: CASSTETGDQPQHF

j_call: TRBJ2-5
d_call: TRBD1
v_call: TRBV2
cdr3_aa: CASSEGGTGKETQYF

j_call: TRBJ2-7
d_call: .
v_call: TRBV29-1
cdr3_aa: CSVDPGSSYEQYF

j_call: TRBJ2-7
d_call: TRBD1
v_call: TRBV6-5
cdr3_aa: CASSTPGQGSDEQYF

j_call: TRBJ2-7
d_call: .
v_call: TRBV12-3/TRBV12-4
cdr3_aa: CASSLGAGIQYF

j_call: TRBJ2-3
d_call: TRBD1
v_call: TRBV11-3
cdr3_aa: CASSLAGTGGADTQYF

j_call: TRBJ1-6
d_call: .
v_call: TRBV19
cdr3_aa: CASSLQSQGGNSPLHF

j_call: TRBJ2-5
d_call: .
v_call: TRBV30
cdr3_aa: CAWSPGEETQYF